The TCR beta chain described here comes from a study of T-cell reconstitution after alpha-beta-depleted transplantation in children. TCRbeta library preparation incorporated unique molecular identifiers. TCRdb passed the PCR reads through MiXCR, listing each CDR3 protein once. The sample holds some 500,000 distinct CDR3 sequences, around a third seen once. Germline loops: CDR1 SEHNR, CDR2 FQNEAQ (reference sequence). The CDR3 totals 13 residues. Trimming left V 8 bases short and J 2 bases short, with 13 bases between. The chain joins TRBV7-9 to TRBJ2-7; the D is unclear. Sequences were derived from PBMCs from the stem cell graft donor, sampled from the stem cell graft. The TCR originated in a human donor who donated a stem cell graft to a child with aplastic anemia. CDR3 bases: TGTGCCAGCCTAAAGGACCGAACCTACGAGCAGTACTTC. This gives the protein CASLKDRTYEQYF.